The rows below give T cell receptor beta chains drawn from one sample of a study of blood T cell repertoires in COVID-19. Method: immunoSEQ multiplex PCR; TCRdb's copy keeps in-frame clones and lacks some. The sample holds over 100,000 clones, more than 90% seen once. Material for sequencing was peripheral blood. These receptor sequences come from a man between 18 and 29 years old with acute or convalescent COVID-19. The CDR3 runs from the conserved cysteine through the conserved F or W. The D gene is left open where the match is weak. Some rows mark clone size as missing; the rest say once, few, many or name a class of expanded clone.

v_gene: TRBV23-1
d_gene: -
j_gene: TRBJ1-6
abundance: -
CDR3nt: TGCGCCAGCAGTCAATCGGCCGGGAATAGCTCCTATAATTCACCCCTCCACTTT
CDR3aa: CASSQSAGNSSYNSPLHF

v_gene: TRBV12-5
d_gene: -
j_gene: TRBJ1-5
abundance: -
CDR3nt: TGTGCTAGTGCCCCTTCAGAGGGAGTCAATCAGCCCCAGCATTTT
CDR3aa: CASAPSEGVNQPQHF

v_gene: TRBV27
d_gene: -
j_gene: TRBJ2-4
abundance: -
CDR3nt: TGTGCCAGCAGTTTATGGGGGAGGGGGGAGACGGGAAACATTCAGTACTTC
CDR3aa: CASSLWGRGETGNIQYF

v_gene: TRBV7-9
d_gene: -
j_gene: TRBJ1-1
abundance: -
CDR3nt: TGTGCCAGCAGCTTAGAGCACAGTGAAGCTTTCTTT
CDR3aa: CASSLEHSEAFF

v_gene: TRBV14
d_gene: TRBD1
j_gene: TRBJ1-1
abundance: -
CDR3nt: TGTGCCAGCAGCCGAGGGGGCTTGAGCACTGAAGCTTTCTTT
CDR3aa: CASSRGGLSTEAFF

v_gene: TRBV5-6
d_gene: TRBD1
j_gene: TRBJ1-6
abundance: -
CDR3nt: TGTGCCAGCAGCGGGGACAGGGGACCCTATAATTCACCCCTCCACTTT
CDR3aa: CASSGDRGPYNSPLHF

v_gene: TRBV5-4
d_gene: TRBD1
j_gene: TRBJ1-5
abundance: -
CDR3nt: TGTGCCAGCAGCTGTTGCTTTGGACAGGGGGCTGACAATCAGCCCCAGCATTTT
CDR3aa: CASSCCFGQGADNQPQHF

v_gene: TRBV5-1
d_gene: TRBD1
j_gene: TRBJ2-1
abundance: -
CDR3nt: TGCGCCAGCAGCCTAGGACAGGGTCCCTACAATGAGCAGTTCTTC
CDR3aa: CASSLGQGPYNEQFF

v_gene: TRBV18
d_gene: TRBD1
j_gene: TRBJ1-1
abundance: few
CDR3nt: TGTGCCAGCTCACCCAATGACAGGGGGCCTGGGAACACTGAAGCTTTCTTT
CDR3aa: CASSPNDRGPGNTEAFF

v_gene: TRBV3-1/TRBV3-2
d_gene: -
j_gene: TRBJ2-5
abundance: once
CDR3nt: TGTGCCAGCAGCCAAGGAGGGAAGGGTAGGGAGACCCAGTACTTC
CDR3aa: CASSQGGKGRETQYF

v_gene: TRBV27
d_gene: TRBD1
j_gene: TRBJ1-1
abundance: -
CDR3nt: TGTGCCAGCAGAGTAACAGGGGCCTCTGGGACTGAAGCTTTCTTT
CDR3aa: CASRVTGASGTEAFF

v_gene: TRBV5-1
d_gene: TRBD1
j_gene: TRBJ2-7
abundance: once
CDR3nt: TGCGCCAGCAGCCCCCTGACCGGGACAGGGTCCTACGAGCAGTACTTC
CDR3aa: CASSPLTGTGSYEQYF

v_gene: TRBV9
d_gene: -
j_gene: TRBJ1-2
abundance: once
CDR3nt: TGTGCCAGCAGCGTAGCAGACTTCTATGGCTACACCTTC
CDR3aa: CASSVADFYGYTF

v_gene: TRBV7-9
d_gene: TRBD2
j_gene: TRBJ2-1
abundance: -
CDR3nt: TGTGCCAGCAGCTCCCGGACTAGCGGGAGAGAGTGGTTCTTC
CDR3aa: CASSSRTSGREWFF

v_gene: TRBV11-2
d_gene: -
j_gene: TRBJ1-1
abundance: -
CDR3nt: TGTGCCAGCAGCTTAGGACCGAGCCCGGCGAGGTCTGAAGCTTTCTTT
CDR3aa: CASSLGPSPARSEAFF

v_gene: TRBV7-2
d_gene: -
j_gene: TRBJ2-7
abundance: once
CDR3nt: TGTGCCAGCAGCTTAGGTCCCGGGAAATACGAGCAGTACTTC
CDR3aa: CASSLGPGKYEQYF